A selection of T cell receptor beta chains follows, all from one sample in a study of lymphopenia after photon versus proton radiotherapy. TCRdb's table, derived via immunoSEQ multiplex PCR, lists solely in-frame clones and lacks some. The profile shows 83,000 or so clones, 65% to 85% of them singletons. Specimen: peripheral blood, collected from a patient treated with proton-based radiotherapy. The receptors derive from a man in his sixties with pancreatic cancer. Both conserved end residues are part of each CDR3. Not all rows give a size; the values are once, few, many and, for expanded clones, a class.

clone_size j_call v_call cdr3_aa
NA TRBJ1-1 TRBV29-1 CSVGQGGANTEAFF
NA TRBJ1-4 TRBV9 CASSAGVQGEKLFF
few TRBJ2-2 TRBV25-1 CASSETDSAPCTGELFF
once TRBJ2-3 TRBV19 CASSLAKTSVGTDTQYF
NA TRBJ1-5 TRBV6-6 CASSPQGGQVGQPQHF
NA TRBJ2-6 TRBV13 CASSLLTSGANVLTF
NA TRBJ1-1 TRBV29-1 CSVEDPGRSEAFF
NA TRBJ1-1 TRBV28 CASSLWRGTAEAFF
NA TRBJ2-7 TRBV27 CASRVTTGLSYEQYF
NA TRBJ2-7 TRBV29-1 CSGGQTYEQYF
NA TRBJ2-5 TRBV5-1 CASSLGGTGRETQYF
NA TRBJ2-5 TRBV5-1 CASSYASETQYF
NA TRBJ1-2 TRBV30 CAWSPRSAVYTF
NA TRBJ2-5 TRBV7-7 CASSNGMLETQYF
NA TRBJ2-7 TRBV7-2 CASRPPGQSYEQYF
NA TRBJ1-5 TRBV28 CASSPGYYNQPQHF
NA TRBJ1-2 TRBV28 CASRVDGVPVGYTF
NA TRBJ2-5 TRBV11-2 CASSLGGLAGETQYF
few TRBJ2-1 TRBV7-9 CASRPGQGGNEQFF
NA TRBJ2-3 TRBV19 CASSKLAGGSTDTQYF
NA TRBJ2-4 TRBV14 CASSQDPRGNIQYF
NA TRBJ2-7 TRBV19 CASSISPWQGDEQYF
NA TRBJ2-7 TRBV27 CASSLSRGYEQYF
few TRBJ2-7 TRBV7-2 CASRGSGQRDYEQYF
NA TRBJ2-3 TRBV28 CASSLFQDTQYF
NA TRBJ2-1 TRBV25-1 CASSVGHNEQFF
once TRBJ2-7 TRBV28 CASSSSSYEQYF
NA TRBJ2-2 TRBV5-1 CASITSGGDTGELFF
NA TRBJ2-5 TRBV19 CASSKTQGNQETQYF
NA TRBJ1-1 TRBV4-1 CASSQDPGSGTEAFF
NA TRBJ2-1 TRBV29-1 CSVDGDRQGLNGNEQFF
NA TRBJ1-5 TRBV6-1 CASRDSFIGQPQHF
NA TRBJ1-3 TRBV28 CASMAVSGNTIYF
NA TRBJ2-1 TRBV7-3 CASSPQSSSNEQFF
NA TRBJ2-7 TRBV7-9 CASSKYGQGAYEQYF
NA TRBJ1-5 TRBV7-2 CASSLKSSGKPQHF
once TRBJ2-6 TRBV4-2 CASSPRGYGANVLTF
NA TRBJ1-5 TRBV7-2 CASSLALFGAFQPQHF
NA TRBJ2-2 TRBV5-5 CASRDPGRGELFF
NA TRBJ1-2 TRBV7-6 CASSLDGQGAYGYTF
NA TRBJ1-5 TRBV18 CASSPTRGLGQPQHF